This TCR beta chain was identified in a study of shared clonotypes between healthy human individuals. Across the whole study: There were three CD4 naive, three CD4 memory, two CD8 naive and one CD8 memory plates per donor. Overall study results and limits: Sharing across a few donors was seen in 4% to 5.5% of naive CD4 clonotypes.

On this clone: The antigen remains unidentified. Other DNA sequences in the same sample also yield this CDR3.

Assay: immunoSEQ multiplex PCR; the TCRdb copy retains only in-frame clones and omits some. The sample contains millions of clones, 80% to 95% of which appear only once. Sequencing input: naive CD4+ T cells from PBMCs. Described subset: CD45RA+ positively selected. The receptor was derived from a man aged 18 to 30 in good health. Some clones in this sample may be carry-over from other donors' samples.

CDR3 DNA sequence: TGCGCCAGCAGCCGGGACACGAACACTGAAGCTTTCTTT. Its translation: CASSRDTNTEAFF. The genes are TRBV5-1 and TRBJ1-1, with a possible D match to TRBD1 (6 bases). V shed 4 bases and J shed 1 base, with 8 bases lying between them. The CDR3 has 13 residues. Looked up from germline, CDR1 is SGHRS and CDR2 is YFSETQ.